These T cell receptor beta chains were read from a single sample in a study of blood T cell repertoires in COVID-19. Sequencing was performed with immunoSEQ multiplex PCR; in TCRdb, only in-frame clones are kept and a portion is missing. The sample holds 150,000 or so clones, roughly 83% seen once. The sequencing sample was made of PBMCs or T cells enriched from blood (not recorded which). Every receptor here comes from a woman between 50 and 59 years old who had recovered from COVID-19. Each CDR3 is given with its conserved first and last residue. Fields, in order: D gene, clone size, J gene, V gene, CDR3 protein, CDR3 DNA. The D gene is left open where the match is weak. Some rows have no size entry. The others give once, few or many, or a class for an expanded clone.

. | . | TRBJ1-3 | TRBV6-5 | CASSLGETGNTIYF | TGTGCCAGCAGCCTAGGGGAAACTGGAAACACCATATATTTT
TRBD1 | . | TRBJ1-6 | TRBV18 | CASSPPGQNNSPLHF | TGTGCCAGCTCACCTCCGGGACAGAATAATTCACCCCTCCACTTT
TRBD1 | . | TRBJ2-5 | TRBV6-5 | CASSRDRRETQYF | TGTGCCAGCAGCCGGGACAGGAGGGAGACCCAGTACTTC
TRBD1 | . | TRBJ2-1 | TRBV2 | CASSTTGYRGSYNEQFF | TGTGCCAGCAGTACCACCGGCTACAGGGGGTCGTACAATGAGCAGTTCTTC
. | . | TRBJ1-6 | TRBV3-1/TRBV3-2 | CASSQESVSYNSPLHF | TGTGCCAGCAGCCAAGAGTCGGTTTCCTATAATTCACCCCTCCACTTT
. | . | TRBJ2-1 | TRBV6-2/TRBV6-3 | CASSSAGAGYNEQFF | TGTGCCAGCAGCTCCGCGGGGGCAGGCTACAATGAGCAGTTCTTC
. | . | TRBJ2-1 | TRBV7-9 | CASTAATGTHEQFF | TGTGCCAGCACCGCCGCCACAGGGACCCATGAGCAGTTCTTC
. | . | TRBJ2-5 | TRBV7-3 | CASSSLLQETQYF | TGTGCCAGCAGCTCCCTACTGCAAGAGACCCAGTACTTC
TRBD2 | few | TRBJ2-3 | TRBV6-2/TRBV6-3 | CASSWTSVAQYF | TGTGCCAGCAGCTGGACTAGCGTCGCGCAGTATTTT
. | once | TRBJ1-1 | TRBV28 | CASSFWDIQGWAPAFF | TGTGCCAGCAGTTTTTGGGACATACAGGGTTGGGCCCCGGCTTTCTTT
. | . | TRBJ1-2 | TRBV5-6 | CASGGGGPLANYGYTF | TGTGCCAGCGGGGGCGGGGGGCCCCTGGCTAACTATGGCTACACCTTC
TRBD1 | . | TRBJ1-1 | TRBV6-2/TRBV6-3 | CASSYNRQGRINTEAFF | TGTGCCAGCAGTTACAATCGACAGGGCAGGATAAACACTGAAGCTTTCTTT
. | . | TRBJ1-6 | TRBV6-4 | CASSDCRDIIPNSPLHF | TGTGCCAGCAGTGACTGCCGGGACATCATCCCCAATTCACCCCTCCACTTT
. | . | TRBJ1-2 | TRBV30 | CAWSGTGTFGTF | TGTGCCTGGAGTGGAACAGGGACCTTCGGCACCTTC
. | . | TRBJ2-1 | TRBV9 | CASSVSGSFNEQFF | TGTGCCAGCAGCGTGAGCGGATCCTTTAATGAGCAGTTCTTC
TRBD1 | . | TRBJ1-4 | TRBV2 | CASSGQGFGEKLFF | TGTGCCAGCAGCGGACAGGGCTTTGGGGAAAAACTGTTTTTT
TRBD2 | . | TRBJ2-3 | TRBV9 | CASSVLGGADTQYF | TGTGCCAGCAGCGTCCTCGGGGGGGCAGATACGCAGTATTTT
. | . | TRBJ1-2 | TRBV28 | CASSPPYPAYTF | TGTGCCAGCAGTCCCCCCTATCCCGCCTACACCTTC
TRBD2 | few | TRBJ2-1 | TRBV2 | CASSDRGLSSDEQFF | TGTGCCAGCAGTGATAGGGGACTAAGTTCGGATGAGCAGTTCTTC
TRBD1 | . | TRBJ1-5 | TRBV11-2 | CASSKDREQPQHF | TGTGCCAGCAGCAAAGACAGGGAACAGCCCCAGCATTTT
. | . | TRBJ2-5 | TRBV5-1 | CASSLAAGETQYF | TGCGCCAGCAGCTTGGCCGCCGGGGAGACCCAGTACTTC
. | once | TRBJ2-1 | TRBV21-1 | CASSKVGSGQVGNEQFF | TGTGCCAGCAGCAAAGTGGGATCGGGACAGGTGGGCAATGAGCAGTTCTTC
TRBD1 | . | TRBJ1-2 | TRBV27 | CASSSGTGPNYGYTF | TGTGCCAGCAGTTCCGGGACAGGGCCGAACTATGGCTACACCTTC
. | . | TRBJ2-3 | TRBV11-2 | CASSLSFNPGNTQYF | TGTGCCAGCAGCTTATCTTTTAACCCGGGGAATACGCAGTATTTT
. | . | TRBJ1-1 | TRBV7-9 | CASSFSGATQNTEAFF | TGTGCCAGCAGCTTCTCAGGGGCGACGCAGAACACTGAAGCTTTCTTT